The clone carrying this T cell receptor (beta chain) was seen once. Its target is not known. Only in-frame clones appear in the TCRdb table, and some are missing; sequencing was by immunoSEQ multiplex PCR. The data contain roughly 86,000 clones, roughly 86% of them singletons. Germline CDR1 reads SEHNR; CDR2 reads FQNEAQ (reference sequence). The germline V and J ends were trimmed by 0 bases and 5 bases, with 11 bases remaining between them. CDR3 length equals 14 residues. This sample was taken from a study of T cells in localized non-small cell lung cancer. Overall study findings and caveats: In uninvolved adjacent lung, T cell clonality reached its highest value, exceeding tumor.

Sequences were derived from peripheral blood, sampled before any cancer treatment. This TCR was sampled from a man aged 35-75 years with stage I lung adenocarcinoma. The chain carries TRBV7-9 and TRBJ2-7; TRBD1 is a possible D gene (5 bases). The CDR3 sequence: CASSLAQAPHEQYF. The CDR3 DNA is TGTGCCAGCAGCTTAGCACAGGCCCCCCACGAGCAGTACTTC.